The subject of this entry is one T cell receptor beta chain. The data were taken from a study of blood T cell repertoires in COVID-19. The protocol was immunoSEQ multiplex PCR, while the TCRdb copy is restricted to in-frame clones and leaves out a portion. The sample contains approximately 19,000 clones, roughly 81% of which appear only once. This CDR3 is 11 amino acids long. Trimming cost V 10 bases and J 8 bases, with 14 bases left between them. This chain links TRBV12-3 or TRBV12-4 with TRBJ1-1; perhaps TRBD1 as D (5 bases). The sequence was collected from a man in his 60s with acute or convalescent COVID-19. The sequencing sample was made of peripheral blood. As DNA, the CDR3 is TGTGCCATCCGGACCGGACACGAAGCTTTCTTT. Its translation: CAIRTGHEAFF.